The rows below give T cell receptor beta chains drawn from one sample of a study of blood T cell repertoires in COVID-19. Only in-frame clones appear in the TCRdb table, and some are missing; sequencing was by immunoSEQ multiplex PCR. The top ten clones hold approximately 3.2% of a sample with some 260,000 clones, 70% to 85% of them seen once. What was sequenced was peripheral blood. The receptors were gathered from a woman older than 75 with acute or convalescent COVID-19. The conserved cysteine and the conserved F or W are not part of the CDR3 here.

J gene: TRBJ1-5; V gene: TRBV30; CDR3 protein: AWSRQGVGNQPQH
J gene: TRBJ2-5; V gene: TRBV19; CDR3 protein: ASSPVLAGGEETQY
J gene: TRBJ2-5; V gene: TRBV5-6; CDR3 protein: ASSLLAEETQY
J gene: TRBJ2-7; V gene: TRBV4-1; CDR3 protein: ASSQDLGHAYEQY
J gene: TRBJ1-1; V gene: TRBV18; CDR3 protein: ASSPQGDPNTEAF
J gene: TRBJ1-6; V gene: TRBV6-2/TRBV6-3; CDR3 protein: ASSYRHGQKSSYNSPLH
J gene: TRBJ1-5; V gene: TRBV18; CDR3 protein: ASSPTGGLVSQPQH
J gene: TRBJ2-3; V gene: TRBV7-9; CDR3 protein: ASSSGGPGVNTQY
J gene: TRBJ1-2; V gene: TRBV19; CDR3 protein: ASTSQYYGYT
J gene: TRBJ1-3; V gene: TRBV7-2; CDR3 protein: ASSAQDRGSLSGNTIY
J gene: TRBJ2-1; V gene: TRBV10-2; CDR3 protein: ASSDGGLVRNEQF
J gene: TRBJ1-4; V gene: TRBV19; CDR3 protein: ASSMYGTNEKLF
J gene: TRBJ2-7; V gene: TRBV2; CDR3 protein: ASSGLRGHYEQY
J gene: TRBJ1-2; V gene: TRBV5-5; CDR3 protein: ASALSGAYGYT
J gene: TRBJ2-5; V gene: TRBV25-1; CDR3 protein: ASSEFVSGRAAQY
J gene: TRBJ1-5; V gene: TRBV7-2; CDR3 protein: ASSLTLGGSQPQH
J gene: TRBJ2-5; V gene: TRBV5-4; CDR3 protein: ASSFWPMDNQETQY
J gene: TRBJ2-3; V gene: TRBV5-3; CDR3 protein: ARSFDKAPQAQY
J gene: TRBJ1-5; V gene: TRBV5-1; CDR3 protein: ASSLGGGNQPQH
J gene: TRBJ2-5; V gene: TRBV3-1/TRBV3-2; CDR3 protein: ASSQDYERGGTQY
J gene: TRBJ1-1; V gene: TRBV27; CDR3 protein: ASGFSGGVEAF
J gene: TRBJ2-5; V gene: TRBV18; CDR3 protein: ASSPQTGGAETQY
J gene: TRBJ1-6; V gene: TRBV4-3; CDR3 protein: ASSQETGDSPLH
J gene: TRBJ2-7; V gene: TRBV5-1; CDR3 protein: ASSSGQVRYEQY
J gene: TRBJ1-5; V gene: TRBV18; CDR3 protein: ASSPPGQGEGQPQH
J gene: TRBJ1-5; V gene: TRBV21-1; CDR3 protein: ASSKALLDRVGQPQH
J gene: TRBJ2-3; V gene: TRBV4-1; CDR3 protein: ASSQDWGGTGALTDTQY
J gene: TRBJ1-5; V gene: TRBV30; CDR3 protein: AWSPQSNQPQH
J gene: TRBJ1-1; V gene: TRBV10-3; CDR3 protein: AISFSGTEAF
J gene: TRBJ2-1; V gene: TRBV2; CDR3 protein: ASSATPGTTEQF
J gene: TRBJ2-3; V gene: TRBV4-1; CDR3 protein: ASSQQGIATDTQY
J gene: TRBJ1-6; V gene: TRBV7-2; CDR3 protein: ASSLVPTSNSPLH
J gene: TRBJ2-7; V gene: TRBV5-1; CDR3 protein: ASSPAPSYEQY
J gene: TRBJ1-3; V gene: TRBV7-2; CDR3 protein: ASSLIAGVSGNTIY
J gene: TRBJ1-3; V gene: TRBV3-1/TRBV3-2; CDR3 protein: ASSQWGQTSSGNTIY
J gene: TRBJ2-1; V gene: TRBV7-2; CDR3 protein: ASSLIHGGQGAANEQF
J gene: TRBJ2-1; V gene: TRBV9; CDR3 protein: ASSVAAGAYNEQF
J gene: TRBJ1-2; V gene: TRBV19; CDR3 protein: ASSETGGIISYGYT
J gene: TRBJ2-2; V gene: TRBV6-5; CDR3 protein: ASVLQGGTGELF
J gene: TRBJ2-5; V gene: TRBV3-1/TRBV3-2; CDR3 protein: ASSQGIYSGGAGETQY
J gene: TRBJ2-3; V gene: TRBV2; CDR3 protein: ASSAVQGALTDTQY
J gene: TRBJ1-3; V gene: TRBV3-1/TRBV3-2; CDR3 protein: ASSQEHRAGNTIY
J gene: TRBJ1-2; V gene: TRBV11-2; CDR3 protein: ASSWGTAGYT
J gene: TRBJ2-7; V gene: TRBV27; CDR3 protein: ASSFSPSGTVQSIRFYEQY
J gene: TRBJ1-2; V gene: TRBV7-2; CDR3 protein: ASSLGFAGIDGYT
J gene: TRBJ2-3; V gene: TRBV7-9; CDR3 protein: ASSLASSSYTDTQY
J gene: TRBJ1-4; V gene: TRBV18; CDR3 protein: ASSSLGQEGEKLF
J gene: TRBJ1-1; V gene: TRBV29-1; CDR3 protein: SVPDRDSFGFEAF
J gene: TRBJ2-5; V gene: TRBV11-3; CDR3 protein: ASALLAGAVAQY
J gene: TRBJ2-1; V gene: TRBV5-6; CDR3 protein: ASSYQSGTGNYNEQF
J gene: TRBJ1-5; V gene: TRBV6-5; CDR3 protein: ASITTGTRVQPQH
J gene: TRBJ1-2; V gene: TRBV19; CDR3 protein: ASSGSTGIYGYT
J gene: TRBJ2-3; V gene: TRBV5-1; CDR3 protein: ASSLPTGGTTDTQY